This entry lists 17 T cell receptor beta chains sequenced from one sample in a study of T cells in Graves' hyperthyroidism and ophthalmopathy. RNA transcripts gave rise to amplified TCR beta CDR3 regions. A set of HTBI primers served as the primers for a first-round RT-PCR of the TCR CDR3. Each CDR3 protein is one row after TCRdb ran MiXCR on the multiplex PCR reads. The sample holds fewer than 350,000 distinct CDR3 sequences, about 14% seen once. The source material was blood. The receptors were gathered from a young woman with Graves' hyperthyroidism that later progressed to Graves' ophthalmopathy.

The chain links TRBV4-2 to TRBJ2-1, with TRBD2 matching 8 bases. The V and J ends lost 1 base and 8 bases, in that order; junction bases with no gene match: 7. The CDR3 totals 15 residues. CDR1 and CDR2 from the germline V gene are LGHNA and YNFKEQ. The CDR3 DNA is TGTGCCAGCAGCCAAGTAGCGGGGCAAGCGGATGAGCAGTTCTTC. Translation gives CASSQVAGQADEQFF.

This clonotype was picked up a small number of times. The J gene is TRBJ1-4, the V gene TRBV20-1, with D possibly being TRBD1 (5 bases). In germline, CDR1 is DFQATT, CDR2 SNEGSKA (reference sequence). V was clipped by 5 bases and J by 8 bases, with 18 bases between them. The CDR3 extends over 14 amino acids. The DNA of the CDR3 is TGCAGTGCTCATGCACTGGGACGGGGCGAAAAACTGTTTTTT. It encodes CSAHALGRGEKLFF.

This clonotype showed up many times. This chain connects TRBV6-6 to TRBJ2-3; weak D call: TRBD2 (5 bases). The V end was cut by 2 bases, the J end by 1 base, with 10 bases between. There are 15 residues in the CDR3. CDR1 is MNHNY and CDR2 is SVGAGI in the germline V gene (reference sequence). CDR3 sequence (DNA): TGTGCCAGCAGTTACCGACCCGGGGGCACAGATACGCAGTATTTT. Its translation: CASSYRPGGTDTQYF.

This clonotype was observed at least ten times. J is TRBJ2-1 and V is TRBV5-1, with 7 bases fitting TRBD1. Trimming at V came to 4 bases and at J to 4 bases, leaving 8 bases not matched to a gene. Per the germline V gene, CDR1 is SGHRS and CDR2 is YFSETQ. This CDR3 has 15 amino acids. CDR3 loop: CASSATGEGYNEQFF. The DNA for the CDR3 is TGCGCCAGCAGCGCAACAGGGGAAGGATACAATGAGCAGTTCTTC.

The sample holds many counts of this clonotype. The chain employs TRBV20-1 and TRBJ2-1, with 9 bases lining up with TRBD1. CDR3 length equals 15 residues. Per germline, CDR1 DFQATT and CDR2 SNEGSKA (reference sequence). Trimming at V came to 4 bases and at J to 10 bases, leaving 14 bases not matched to a gene. CDR3 sequence: CSATRQGDYLSEQFF. CDR3 in DNA: TGCAGTGCTACTAGACAGGGGGACTATCTTTCGGAGCAGTTCTTC.

This clonotype has at least ten counts. The chain couples TRBV6-1 to TRBJ1-2; 9 nucleotides line up with TRBD1. This CDR3 has 15 amino acids. Germline CDR1 reads MNHNS; CDR2 reads SASEGT. The V gene end was trimmed by 4 bases and the J gene end by 0 bases; junction bases not matched to a gene: 3. This CDR3 is CASSGTGAANYGYTF. CDR3 nucleotides: TGTGCCAGCAGTGGGACAGGGGCAGCTAACTATGGCTACACCTTC.

The gene calls are TRBV14 and TRBJ2-1; D perhaps matches TRBD1 (6 bases). The germline gives CDR1 SGHDN, CDR2 FVKESK. Trimming shortened V by 1 base and J by 0 bases, and 25 bases separated the two germline ends. CDR3 length equals 21 residues. The CDR3 reads CASSQAYSQGIPDSSYNEQFF. Here the CDR3 DNA reads TGTGCCAGCAGCCAAGCCTACTCACAGGGAATCCCGGATAGCTCCTACAATGAGCAGTTCTTC.

This clonotype has a count of ten or more. This chain joins TRBV28 and TRBJ1-1; TRBD1 aligns across 9 bases. The CDR3 extends over 15 amino acids. The V and J ends lost 5 bases and 2 bases, in that order; junction bases with no gene match: 6. Germline CDR1 MDHEN, CDR2 SYDVKM. The DNA of the CDR3 is TGTGCCAGCAGTCCCCCGGACAGGGGAAACACTGAAGCTTTCTTT. Its protein is CASSPPDRGNTEAFF.

This clonotype was observed a handful of times. This chain connects TRBV20-1 to TRBJ2-7, with 11 bases that match TRBD2. Trimming removed 4 bases from V and 2 bases from J; junction bases left unmatched: 7. Germline V gene lookup returns CDR1 DFQATT and CDR2 SNEGSKA (reference sequence). The CDR3 consists of 15 residues. The CDR3 protein is CSAIGLAGGTYEQYF. CDR3 nucleotide sequence: TGCAGTGCTATTGGGCTAGCGGGAGGCACCTACGAGCAGTACTTC.

On this clonotype: A read error is possible here, since a much larger clone lies one base away. The chain is built from TRBV6-2 or TRBV6-3 and TRBJ2-1; tentatively, D is TRBD2 (5 bases). From germline, CDR1 is MNHEY and CDR2 SVGEGT. This CDR3 has 15 residues. DNA for the CDR3: TGTGTCAGCAGTCCTCTAGCCCACGGCTACAATGAGCAGTTCTTC. The encoded protein is CVSSPLAHGYNEQFF.

This clonotype was counted between two and nine times. This CDR3 reads CSASAWDELNTGELFF. CDR3 coding DNA: TGCAGTGCTAGCGCCTGGGACGAACTGAACACCGGGGAGCTGTTTTTT. V usage is TRBV20-1 and J usage is TRBJ2-2, with D perhaps assigned TRBD1 or TRBD2 (5 bases each). The germline gives CDR1 DFQATT, CDR2 SNEGSKA (reference sequence). The CDR3 extends over 16 amino acids. V lost 3 bases and J lost 1, with 15 bases in between.

This clonotype has a count of ten or more. The V gene is TRBV28, the J gene TRBJ1-2; D is undetermined. The germline V and J ends were trimmed by 5 bases and 2 bases, with 9 bases remaining between them. CDR3 length: 13 amino acids. In germline, CDR1 is MDHEN, CDR2 SYDVKM. In DNA form, the CDR3 reads TGTGCCAGCAGTCCCCGTGACAACTATGGCTACACCTTC. Amino acids: CASSPRDNYGYTF.

This clonotype was seen more than once but under ten times. V usage is TRBV6-2 or TRBV6-3 and J usage is TRBJ1-1, with D perhaps TRBD1 (5 bases). V lost 2 bases and J 5 bases, leaving 12 bases between the germline ends. The CDR3 consists of 14 residues. Germline assignment: CDR1 MNHEY and CDR2 SVGEGT. CDR3 sequence reads: CASSYGGARTEAFF. CDR3 DNA: TGTGCCAGCAGTTACGGCGGGGCGCGGACTGAAGCTTTCTTT.

This clonotype has ten or more counts. V gene TRBV29-1 combines with J gene TRBJ2-5, with D possibly matching TRBD1 (5 bases). V lost 7 bases and J 5 bases, leaving 20 bases between the germline ends. This CDR3 region has 14 residues. Germline CDR1 SQVTM, CDR2 ANQGSEA. Written as DNA, the CDR3 is TGCAGCGCTTCCCCTGACAGTACGGAGGAGACCCAGTACTTC. Protein product: CSASPDSTEETQYF.

The table lists this clonotype with a few counts. This chain links TRBV7-6 with TRBJ2-7; D unclear. Trimming took 5 bases from V and 3 from J, leaving 17 bases between them. The CDR3 totals 15 residues. CDR1 SGHVS and CDR2 FNYEAQ come from the germline V gene. The CDR3, as DNA: TGTGCCAGCAGCATACTCCCAGACGGCATCTACGAGCAGTACTTC. Its protein product is CASSILPDGIYEQYF.

This clonotype was found many times. The chain recombines TRBV11-2 with TRBJ2-7, with D possibly TRBD2 on 6 matching bases. The germline gives CDR1 SGHAT, CDR2 FQNNGV. V was cut by 0 bases and J by 3 bases, with 12 bases left in between. The CDR3 spans 15 residues. The CDR3 nucleotides are TGTGCCAGCAGCTTAGATCGGGTGGGAGGCTACGAGCAGTACTTC. It translates to CASSLDRVGGYEQYF.

This clonotype was recorded many times. The chain joins TRBV6-4 to TRBJ1-1, with TRBD1 matching over 7 bases. Germline CDR1 is MRHNA and CDR2 is SNTAGT. The CDR3 extends over 14 amino acids. V trimming: 6 bases; J trimming: 5 bases; junction bases outside the gene matches: 9. CDR3 nucleotides: TGTGCCAGCAGGAAGACAGGGACGGAGACTGAAGCTTTCTTT. The encoded protein is CASRKTGTETEAFF.